This section outlines one TCR beta chain sequence together with its context. What it binds is unknown. These data come from a study of blood T cells in healthy people across ages. Study conclusions and caveats: Naive CD4+ cells and diversity were both higher in long-lived donors than in aged donors.

Then a second PCR, running roughly 6 to 12 cycles, was carried out with a sample-barcoded 5' primer and a J-beta primer mix. At least 2.5 million CDR3-containing paired-end reads were obtained per sample. TCRdb processed the 5' RACE reads anew with MiXCR; each CDR3 protein has one entry. The sample includes roughly 800,000 distinct CDR3 sequences, roughly 60% of them seen just once. The CDR3 has 16 residues. Between the trimmed V and J ends, which lost 7 bases and 7 bases, there was a span of 23 bases. Germline V gene data show CDR1 as MNHEY and CDR2 as SMNVEV (reference sequence). The clonotype comes from a man aged 25-40 years in good health. The sequencing input was blood. The V and J genes are TRBV27 and TRBJ2-1, with D tentatively TRBD1 or TRBD2 (6 bases each). The DNA of the CDR3 is TGTGCCAGCACCGTTCGGTCGGGGGCGAACATTAATGAGCAGTTCTTC. This encodes CASTVRSGANINEQFF.